This T cell receptor beta chain was retrieved from a study of patients and donors after allogeneic stem cell transplantation. In its sample, this clonotype was seen a few times. MiXCR, run by TCRdb on the RT-PCR reads, gives a single entry per CDR3 protein. The sample has about 410,000 distinct CDR3 sequences, 16% seen once. Germline CDR1 SSHAT, CDR2 FNYEAQ (reference sequence). V dropped 5 bases and J dropped 12; count of bases not matched to a gene: 7. The CDR3 spans 12 residues. The chain links TRBV7-7 to TRBJ2-5; the match to TRBD1 covers 9 bases. This TCR was sampled from a human donor who was either an allogeneic HSCT recipient or a stem cell or donor lymphocyte infusion donor (not recorded which). It is not recorded whose cells these are; they may come from a transplant donor. The sequenced material came from blood, either unsorted or a sorted T cell fraction (not recorded which). The CDR3 here is CASSTRDREKYF. For the CDR3, the DNA is TGTGCCAGCAGCACACGGGACAGGGAAAAGTACTTC.